Listed here are 6 T cell receptor beta chains from one sample, sequenced in a study of control samples from healthy donors and cancer patients (dated by TCRdb to the early 2020s). Libraries were made using the immunoSEQ multiplex PCR assay. What TCRdb holds here is the immuneACCESS table cut down to in-frame rearrangements. Part of the clones is not present; checked against another copy, under half of the missing clones reflect an unresolved V gene, and the others are unexplained. Counted in this sample were roughly 160,000 clones; approximately 96% of them appeared once. Together, the top ten hold about 0.94% of the sample. The sequenced material came from blood. The receptor source for this set is a woman younger than 45 in good health.

The rearrangement links TRBV5-1 to TRBJ2-7, with TRBD1 matching over 8 bases. The CDR3 has 15 residues. Looked up from germline, CDR1 is SGHRS and CDR2 is YFSETQ. V was clipped by 0 bases and J by 7 bases; unmatched bases: 9. The CDR3 DNA sequence: TGCGCCAGCAGCTTGGCCGGGACAGGAACGGGGGAGCAGTACTTC. Residues: CASSLAGTGTGEQYF.

V and J are TRBV5-5 and TRBJ1-4, with a weak D call TRBD1 (5 bases). The germline V gene has CDR1 SGHKS and CDR2 YYEKEE (reference sequence). The CDR3 extends over 14 amino acids. V was clipped by 1 base and J by 5 bases, with 9 bases between them. CDR3 DNA: TGTGCCAGCAGCTTGACGGGACCCAATGAAAAACTGTTTTTT. This encodes CASSLTGPNEKLFF.

The chain has TRBV27 and TRBJ2-1; no clear D. V was cut by 2 bases and J by 9 bases, with 5 bases left in between. CDR3 length: 11 residues. CDR1 is MNHEY and CDR2 is SMNVEV in the germline V gene (reference sequence). CDR3 residues: CASSLMGEQFF. The CDR3, as DNA: TGTGCCAGCAGTTTAATGGGTGAGCAGTTCTTC.

V and J are TRBV20-1 and TRBJ1-3; D is possibly TRBD1 (5 bases). Per the germline V gene, CDR1 is DFQATT and CDR2 is SNEGSKA (reference sequence). V lost 3 bases and J lost 0, with 12 bases in between. The CDR3 is 15 residues long. CDR3 in amino acids: CSASGDSNSGNTIYF. In nucleotides, the CDR3 is TGCAGTGCTAGTGGAGACAGCAACTCTGGAAACACCATATATTTT.

This chain links TRBV5-1 with TRBJ1-2; D is undetermined. This CDR3 has 15 residues. The V and J ends lost 4 bases and 6 bases respectively, with 19 bases between them. Germline V gives CDR1 SGHRS, CDR2 YFSETQ. In DNA, the CDR3 is TGCGCCAGCAGCCCCGGGGTCCTGAGGAGGGATGGCTACACCTTC. Translated, it gives CASSPGVLRRDGYTF.

DNA of the CDR3: TGTGCCAGCAGGGGGGTGGGGAGGAACACCGGGGAGCTGTTTTTT. This translates into CASRGVGRNTGELFF. The chain couples TRBV6-5 to TRBJ2-2; D could derive from TRBD1 or TRBD2 (5 bases each). CDR3 length equals 15 residues. Between the trimmed V and J ends, which lost 6 bases and 1 base, there was a span of 12 bases. The V gene's germline CDR1 is MNHEY and CDR2 SVGAGI.